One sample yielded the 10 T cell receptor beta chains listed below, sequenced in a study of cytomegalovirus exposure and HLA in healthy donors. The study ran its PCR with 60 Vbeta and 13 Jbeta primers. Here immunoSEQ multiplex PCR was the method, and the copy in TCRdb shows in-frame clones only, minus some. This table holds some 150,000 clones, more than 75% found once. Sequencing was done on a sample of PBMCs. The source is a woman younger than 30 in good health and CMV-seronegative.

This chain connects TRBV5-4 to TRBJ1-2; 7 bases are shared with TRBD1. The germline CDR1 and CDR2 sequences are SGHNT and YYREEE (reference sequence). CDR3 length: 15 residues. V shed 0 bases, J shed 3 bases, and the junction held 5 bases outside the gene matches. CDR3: CASSLAGTDYYGYTF. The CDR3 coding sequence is TGTGCCAGCAGCTTGGCTGGGACAGACTACTATGGCTACACCTTC.

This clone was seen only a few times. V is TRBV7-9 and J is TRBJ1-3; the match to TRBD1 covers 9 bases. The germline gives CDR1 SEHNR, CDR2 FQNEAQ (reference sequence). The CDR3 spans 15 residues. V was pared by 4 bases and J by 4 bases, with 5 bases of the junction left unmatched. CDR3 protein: CASSSGTGTGNTIYF. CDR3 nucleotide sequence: TGTGCCAGCAGCTCGGGGACAGGGACCGGAAACACCATATATTTT.

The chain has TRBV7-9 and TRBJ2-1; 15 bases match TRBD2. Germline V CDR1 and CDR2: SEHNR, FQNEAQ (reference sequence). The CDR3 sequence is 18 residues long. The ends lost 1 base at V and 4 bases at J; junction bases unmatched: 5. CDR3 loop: CASSLVWTSGGGYNEQFF. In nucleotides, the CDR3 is TGTGCCAGCAGCTTAGTTTGGACTAGCGGGGGGGGGTACAATGAGCAGTTCTTC.

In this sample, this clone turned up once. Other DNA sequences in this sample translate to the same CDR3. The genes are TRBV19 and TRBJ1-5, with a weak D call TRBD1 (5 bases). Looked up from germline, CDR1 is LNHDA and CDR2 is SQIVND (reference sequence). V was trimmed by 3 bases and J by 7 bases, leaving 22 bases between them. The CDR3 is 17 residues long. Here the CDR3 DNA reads TGTGCCAGTAGTATCTCCTCTCCTTCCTGGGGGGAACAGCCCCAGCATTTT. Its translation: CASSISSPSWGEQPQHF.

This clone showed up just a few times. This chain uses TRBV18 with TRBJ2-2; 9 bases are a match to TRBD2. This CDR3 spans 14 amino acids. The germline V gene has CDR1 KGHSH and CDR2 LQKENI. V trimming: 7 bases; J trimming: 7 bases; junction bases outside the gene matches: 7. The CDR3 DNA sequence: TGTGCCAGCTGCCGGACTAGCGATGTCGGGGAGCTGTTTTTT. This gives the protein CASCRTSDVGELFF. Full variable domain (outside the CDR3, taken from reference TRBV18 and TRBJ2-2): NAGVMQNPRHLVRRRGQEARLRCSPMKGHSHVYWYRQLPEEGLKFMVYLQKENIIDESGMPKERFSAEFPKEGPSILRIQQVVRGDSAAYFCASCRTSDVGELFFGEGSRLTVL.

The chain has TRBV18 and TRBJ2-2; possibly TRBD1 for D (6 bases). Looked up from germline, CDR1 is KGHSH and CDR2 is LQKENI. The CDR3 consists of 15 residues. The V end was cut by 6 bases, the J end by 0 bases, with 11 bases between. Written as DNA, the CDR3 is TGTGCCAGCTCTTCCGGGACACCGAACACCGGGGAGCTGTTTTTT. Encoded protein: CASSSGTPNTGELFF. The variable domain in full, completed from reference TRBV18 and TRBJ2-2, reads NAGVMQNPRHLVRRRGQEARLRCSPMKGHSHVYWYRQLPEEGLKFMVYLQKENIIDESGMPKERFSAEFPKEGPSILRIQQVVRGDSAAYFCASSSGTPNTGELFFGEGSRLTVL.

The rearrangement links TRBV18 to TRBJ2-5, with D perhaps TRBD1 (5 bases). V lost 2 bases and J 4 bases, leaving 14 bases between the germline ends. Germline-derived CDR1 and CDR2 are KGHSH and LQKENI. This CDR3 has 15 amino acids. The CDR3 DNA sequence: TGTGCCAGCTCACCAGAACTCCCAGACAGAGAGACCCAGTACTTC. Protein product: CASSPELPDRETQYF. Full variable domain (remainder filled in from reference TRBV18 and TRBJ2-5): NAGVMQNPRHLVRRRGQEARLRCSPMKGHSHVYWYRQLPEEGLKFMVYLQKENIIDESGMPKERFSAEFPKEGPSILRIQQVVRGDSAAYFCASSPELPDRETQYFGPGTRLLVL.

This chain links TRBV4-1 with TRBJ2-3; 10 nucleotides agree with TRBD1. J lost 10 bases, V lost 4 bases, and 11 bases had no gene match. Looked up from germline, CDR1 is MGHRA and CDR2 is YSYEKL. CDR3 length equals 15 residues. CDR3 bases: TGCGCCAGCAGCCCAATGGGGACAGGGGCCGCCGCGCAGTATTTT. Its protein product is CASSPMGTGAAAQYF.

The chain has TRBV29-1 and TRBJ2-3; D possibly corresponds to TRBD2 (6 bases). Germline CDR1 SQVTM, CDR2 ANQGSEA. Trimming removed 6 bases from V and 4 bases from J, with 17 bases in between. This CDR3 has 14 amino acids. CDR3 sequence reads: CSVLRAEGADTQYF. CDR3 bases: TGCAGCGTCCTCCGGGCGGAGGGCGCAGATACGCAGTATTTT.

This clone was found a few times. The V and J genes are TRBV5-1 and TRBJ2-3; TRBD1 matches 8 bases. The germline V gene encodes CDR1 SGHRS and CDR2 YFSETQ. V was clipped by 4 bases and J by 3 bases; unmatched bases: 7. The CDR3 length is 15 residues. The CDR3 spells CASSPLGQVTDTQYF. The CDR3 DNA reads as TGCGCCAGCAGCCCCCTGGGACAGGTAACAGATACGCAGTATTTT. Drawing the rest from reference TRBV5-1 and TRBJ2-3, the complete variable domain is KAGVTQTPRYLIKTRGQQVTLSCSPISGHRSVSWYQQTPGQGLQFLFEYFSETQRNKGNFPGRFSGRQFSNSRSEMNVSTLELGDSALYLCASSPLGQVTDTQYFGPGTRLTVL.